A selection of T cell receptor beta chains follows, all from one sample in a study of radiation and T cells in renal cell carcinoma. Using immunoSEQ multiplex PCR, the repertoire was profiled, and TCRdb retains in-frame clones only, with some absent. Found here are 100,000 to 150,000 clones, around nine tenths of them singletons; the top ten hold 4.5% to 7.5%. The sequences come from blood, collected from a patient whose treatment included radiotherapy and nephrectomy. The source is a woman in her 70s with renal cell carcinoma. The CDR3 runs from the conserved cysteine through the conserved F or W. Each record gives: J gene, D gene, V gene, CDR3 protein. D genes are given only for firm matches.

J gene: TRBJ2-5; D gene: TRBD2; V gene: TRBV9; CDR3 protein: CASSASGGGETQYF
J gene: TRBJ1-3; D gene: .; V gene: TRBV14; CDR3 protein: CASSPLTAFSGNTIYF
J gene: TRBJ2-7; D gene: .; V gene: TRBV18; CDR3 protein: CASSPFTAGASSYEQYF
J gene: TRBJ1-1; D gene: .; V gene: TRBV9; CDR3 protein: CASSATGQNTEAFF
J gene: TRBJ1-2; D gene: .; V gene: TRBV14; CDR3 protein: CASSHVQGYGYTF
J gene: TRBJ2-7; D gene: .; V gene: TRBV28; CDR3 protein: CASSSPGRGVTYEQYF
J gene: TRBJ2-3; D gene: TRBD1; V gene: TRBV5-6; CDR3 protein: CASSLEGTGADTQYF
J gene: TRBJ2-5; D gene: .; V gene: TRBV5-1; CDR3 protein: CASSSTGAFQETQYF
J gene: TRBJ2-3; D gene: TRBD2; V gene: TRBV5-4; CDR3 protein: CASSRTSGGGRTDTQYF
J gene: TRBJ2-3; D gene: .; V gene: TRBV27; CDR3 protein: CASSSTTTSTDTQYF
J gene: TRBJ1-2; D gene: TRBD1; V gene: TRBV5-4; CDR3 protein: CASSSPRDSNYGYTF
J gene: TRBJ1-1; D gene: .; V gene: TRBV11-2; CDR3 protein: CASSFGLAVGTEAFF
J gene: TRBJ1-1; D gene: .; V gene: TRBV5-1; CDR3 protein: CASSQQGSNTEAFF
J gene: TRBJ2-6; D gene: .; V gene: TRBV19; CDR3 protein: CASSMGLSGANVLTF
J gene: TRBJ2-2; D gene: TRBD1; V gene: TRBV11-3; CDR3 protein: CASSSGQGNTGELFF
J gene: TRBJ1-4; D gene: .; V gene: TRBV5-8; CDR3 protein: CASGDSFYEKLFF
J gene: TRBJ1-6; D gene: TRBD1; V gene: TRBV28; CDR3 protein: CASSPSRQGAPSSYNSPLHF
J gene: TRBJ2-7; D gene: .; V gene: TRBV5-1; CDR3 protein: CASSLETASRAYEQYF
J gene: TRBJ2-3; D gene: TRBD2; V gene: TRBV5-1; CDR3 protein: CASMPVAAGGVPYF
J gene: TRBJ1-6; D gene: .; V gene: TRBV25-1; CDR3 protein: CASSGPPTYNSPLHF
J gene: TRBJ2-5; D gene: .; V gene: TRBV13; CDR3 protein: CASSSLKAAQETQYF
J gene: TRBJ1-2; D gene: .; V gene: TRBV6-1; CDR3 protein: CASSDLGSYGYTF
J gene: TRBJ2-2; D gene: .; V gene: TRBV5-1; CDR3 protein: CASREQSTGELFF
J gene: TRBJ1-2; D gene: TRBD1; V gene: TRBV27; CDR3 protein: CASSLTLASGQFYGYTF
J gene: TRBJ2-1; D gene: .; V gene: TRBV25-1; CDR3 protein: CASSAANYEQFF
J gene: TRBJ2-5; D gene: TRBD2; V gene: TRBV5-1; CDR3 protein: CASSLVLAEETQYF
J gene: TRBJ2-3; D gene: TRBD2; V gene: TRBV11-2; CDR3 protein: CASRTRLAGGLTDTQYF
J gene: TRBJ1-1; D gene: .; V gene: TRBV7-2; CDR3 protein: CASSLGVEAFF
J gene: TRBJ1-4; D gene: .; V gene: TRBV9; CDR3 protein: CASSRSYNEKLFF
J gene: TRBJ2-3; D gene: TRBD1; V gene: TRBV19; CDR3 protein: CASNRKGQTRELQYF
J gene: TRBJ1-6; D gene: .; V gene: TRBV5-6; CDR3 protein: CASSLSLDQGDSPLHF
J gene: TRBJ2-2; D gene: .; V gene: TRBV19; CDR3 protein: CASSSGGGELFF
J gene: TRBJ1-5; D gene: TRBD1; V gene: TRBV6-1; CDR3 protein: CASSGGQGMQPQHF
J gene: TRBJ1-1; D gene: .; V gene: TRBV2; CDR3 protein: CASSASGETEAFF
J gene: TRBJ2-7; D gene: .; V gene: TRBV6-1; CDR3 protein: CASSEERGLYEQYF
J gene: TRBJ1-5; D gene: .; V gene: TRBV7-8; CDR3 protein: CASSLDQGSGFYSNQPQHF
J gene: TRBJ1-2; D gene: .; V gene: TRBV6-1; CDR3 protein: CASSEGGWGYTF
J gene: TRBJ2-7; D gene: TRBD2; V gene: TRBV4-1; CDR3 protein: CASSLAGGPTYEQYF
J gene: TRBJ2-7; D gene: .; V gene: TRBV5-1; CDR3 protein: CASTLLVGGIEQYF
J gene: TRBJ2-1; D gene: TRBD2; V gene: TRBV6-4; CDR3 protein: CASSSTPGLAGVEQFF
J gene: TRBJ2-3; D gene: .; V gene: TRBV10-2; CDR3 protein: CASRGTPWGTDTQYF
J gene: TRBJ1-4; D gene: TRBD1; V gene: TRBV14; CDR3 protein: CASRSSGTAGEKLFF
J gene: TRBJ1-6; D gene: .; V gene: TRBV6-5; CDR3 protein: CASTEKYNSPLHF
J gene: TRBJ2-3; D gene: .; V gene: TRBV19; CDR3 protein: CATLGDTQYF
J gene: TRBJ1-6; D gene: .; V gene: TRBV10-3; CDR3 protein: CAITEDRTNSPLHF
J gene: TRBJ1-1; D gene: .; V gene: TRBV5-1; CDR3 protein: CASSPGHGLEAFF